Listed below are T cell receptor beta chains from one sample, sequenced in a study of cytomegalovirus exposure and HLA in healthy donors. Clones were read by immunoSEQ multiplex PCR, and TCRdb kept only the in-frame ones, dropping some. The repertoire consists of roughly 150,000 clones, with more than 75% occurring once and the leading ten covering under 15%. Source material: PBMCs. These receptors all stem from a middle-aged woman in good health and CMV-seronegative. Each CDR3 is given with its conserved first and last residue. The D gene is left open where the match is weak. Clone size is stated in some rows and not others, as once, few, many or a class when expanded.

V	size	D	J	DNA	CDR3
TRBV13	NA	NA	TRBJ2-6	TGTGCCAGCAGCTTAGATCTCTCTGGGGCCAACGTCCTGACTTTC	CASSLDLSGANVLTF
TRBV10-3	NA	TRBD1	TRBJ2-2	TGTGCCATCGGGGCAGGGGGTAACGCCGGGGAGCTGTTTTTT	CAIGAGGNAGELFF
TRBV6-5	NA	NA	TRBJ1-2	TGTGCCGCCCGCGGGGGTCAAGGCTACACCTTC	CAARGGQGYTF
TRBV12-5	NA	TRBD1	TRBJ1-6	TGTGCTAGTGGCCTACCGGGACAGTATAATTCACCCCTCCACTTT	CASGLPGQYNSPLHF
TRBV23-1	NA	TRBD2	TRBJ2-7	TGCGCCAGCAGTCAATCGCAGGGACTAGCGGCCTACGAGCAGTACTTC	CASSQSQGLAAYEQYF
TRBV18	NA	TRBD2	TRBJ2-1	TGTGCCAGCTCACCATCGGGAGGGCCCTACAATGAGCAGTTCTTC	CASSPSGGPYNEQFF
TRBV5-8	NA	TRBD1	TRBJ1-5	TGTGCCAGCAGCTTGGGGGACAGGGGGAATAGCAATCAGCCCCAGCATTTT	CASSLGDRGNSNQPQHF
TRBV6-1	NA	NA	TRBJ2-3	TGTGCCAGCAGTGAAGGATACCCCCTAAATACGCAGTATTTT	CASSEGYPLNTQYF
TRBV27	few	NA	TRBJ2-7	TGTGCCAGCAGACTCGGAGACGAGCAGTACTTC	CASRLGDEQYF
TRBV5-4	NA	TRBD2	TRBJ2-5	TGTGCCAGCAGCCGCCAGACTAGCGGCCAAGAGACCCAGTACTTC	CASSRQTSGQETQYF
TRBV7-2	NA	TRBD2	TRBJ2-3	TGTGCCAGCAGCTTAGCGACTAGCGGGAGGGCCGCGACAGATACGCAGTATTTT	CASSLATSGRAATDTQYF
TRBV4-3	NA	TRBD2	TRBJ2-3	TGCGCCAGCAGCCAAGCGGGGACTAGCAAAACAGATACGCAGTATTTT	CASSQAGTSKTDTQYF
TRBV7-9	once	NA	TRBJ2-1	TGTGCCAGCAGCTTAAGCCCACGGGGCTCCTACAATGAGCAGTTCTTC	CASSLSPRGSYNEQFF
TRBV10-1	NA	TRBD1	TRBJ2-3	TGCGCCAGCAACTCGGACAGGAAGACCACAGATACGCAGTATTTT	CASNSDRKTTDTQYF
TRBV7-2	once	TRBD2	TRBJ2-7	TGTGCCAGCAGCTTAGTGGGGGGGGGAGGCGAGCAGTACTTC	CASSLVGGGGEQYF